What follows describes a single TCR beta chain. These data originate in a study of blood T cell repertoires in COVID-19. As for the study in general: Italy, Spain and the United States were the sources of the convalescent and acute COVID-19 samples. The analysed material was cDNA or gDNA that came from T cells, B-cell-depleted T cells, or PBMCs.

In the original analysis: Quantification of nucleated cells was approximated via reference gene primer amplification. Repertoires were generated with immunoSEQ multiplex PCR, while TCRdb's copy carries only in-frame clones and drops some. V and J calls plus clone size are reproduced from that table; the DNA served to infer D and trimming. Among about 240,000 clones listed, around four fifths were seen once. The TCR originated in a woman in her 70s with acute or convalescent COVID-19. Sequencing used peripheral blood.

For the CDR3, the DNA is TGCGCCAGCAGCCAAGGTATCGGGGTTTTCGCCGGGGAGCTGTTTTTT. This encodes CASSQGIGVFAGELFF. The chain employs TRBV4-1 and TRBJ2-2; perhaps TRBD2 as D (5 bases). Germline CDR1 is MGHRA and CDR2 is YSYEKL. This CDR3 spans 16 amino acids. The germline V and J ends were trimmed by 1 base and 6 bases, with 15 bases remaining between them.